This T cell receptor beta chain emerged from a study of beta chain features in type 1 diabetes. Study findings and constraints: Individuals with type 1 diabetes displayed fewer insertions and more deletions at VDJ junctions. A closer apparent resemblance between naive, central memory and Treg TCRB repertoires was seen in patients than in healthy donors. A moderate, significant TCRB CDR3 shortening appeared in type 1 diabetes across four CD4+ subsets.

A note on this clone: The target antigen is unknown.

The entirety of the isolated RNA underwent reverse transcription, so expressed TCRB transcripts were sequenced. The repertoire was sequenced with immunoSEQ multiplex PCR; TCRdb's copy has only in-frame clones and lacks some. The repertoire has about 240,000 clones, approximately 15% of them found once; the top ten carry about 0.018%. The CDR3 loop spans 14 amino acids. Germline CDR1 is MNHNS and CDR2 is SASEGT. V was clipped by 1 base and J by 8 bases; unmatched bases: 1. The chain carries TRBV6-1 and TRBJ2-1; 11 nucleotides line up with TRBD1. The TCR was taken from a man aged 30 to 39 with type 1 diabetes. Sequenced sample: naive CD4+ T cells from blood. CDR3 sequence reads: CASSEGTGGDEQFF. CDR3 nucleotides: TGTGCCAGCAGTGAAGGGACAGGGGGCGATGAGCAGTTCTTC.